These T cell receptor beta chains were read from a single sample in a study of blood T cell repertoires in COVID-19. Sequencing was performed with immunoSEQ multiplex PCR; in TCRdb, only in-frame clones are kept and a portion is missing. The table has roughly 70,000 clones, around nine tenths seen once; the top ten hold more than 8%. Sample: peripheral blood. These receptors all come from a human donor in a cohort sampled during active COVID-19. Both conserved end residues are part of each CDR3. A D gene is named only where the DNA matches it firmly. Rows give clone size only sometimes, using once, few, many, or a class for an expanded clone.

clone_size,j_call,v_call,d_call,cdr3_aa,cdr3_nt
once,TRBJ2-3,TRBV3-1/TRBV3-2,TRBD2,CASSKRTSGSTDTQYF,TGTGCCAGCAGCAAGCGGACTAGCGGGTCCACAGATACGCAGTATTTT
.,TRBJ1-6,TRBV25-1,TRBD1,CASTGISGQGANSPLHF,TGTGCCAGTACCGGGATCTCGGGACAGGGGGCAAATTCACCCCTCCACTTT
once,TRBJ2-5,TRBV24-1,TRBD2,CATSDRLAGRETQYF,TGTGCCACCAGTGATCGACTAGCGGGGAGAGAGACCCAGTACTTC
.,TRBJ1-4,TRBV9,TRBD1,CASSSTSGTGNFGEKLFF,TGTGCCAGCAGCAGCACCTCCGGGACAGGGAATTTTGGTGAAAAACTGTTTTTT
.,TRBJ1-2,TRBV14,.,CASSQDTQGEANYGYTF,TGTGCCAGCAGCCAAGACACACAGGGCGAAGCTAACTATGGCTACACCTTC
once,TRBJ2-1,TRBV11-2,TRBD2,CASSPLRGVRGDNEQFF,TGTGCCAGCAGCCCCCTGCGGGGTGTCCGGGGGGACAATGAGCAGTTCTTC
.,TRBJ2-7,TRBV27,.,CASSLSPELSYEQYF,TGTGCCAGCAGTTTAAGTCCGGAGCTCTCCTACGAGCAGTACTTC
.,TRBJ2-1,TRBV10-3,TRBD1,CATIRDSGEQFF,TGTGCCACCATCAGGGACAGTGGTGAGCAGTTCTTC
.,TRBJ2-7,TRBV6-5,.,CASSSHRRGEQYF,TGTGCCAGCAGCTCTCACCGGCGGGGAGAGCAGTACTTC
.,TRBJ2-1,TRBV7-6,.,CASRSEYEQFF,TGTGCCAGCCGGTCGGAGTATGAGCAGTTCTTC
.,TRBJ2-7,TRBV3-1/TRBV3-2,TRBD2,CASSQPRLAGAYEQYF,TGTGCCAGCAGCCAGCCAAGACTAGCGGGGGCCTACGAGCAGTACTTC
.,TRBJ2-7,TRBV7-8,TRBD1,CASSLGTGGEQYF,TGTGCCAGCAGCTTAGGGACAGGGGGCGAGCAGTACTTC
.,TRBJ2-5,TRBV7-8,TRBD2,CASSLRGAGARLGSETQYF,TGTGCCAGCAGCTTAAGAGGAGCGGGGGCCCGCTTGGGGTCAGAGACCCAGTACTTC
once,TRBJ2-7,TRBV4-2,TRBD2,CASSPTTSGGYEQYF,TGTGCCAGCAGCCCCACGACTAGCGGGGGCTACGAGCAGTACTTC
.,TRBJ1-2,TRBV7-2,.,CASSLAWRVVYGYTF,TGTGCCAGCAGCTTAGCTTGGAGGGTCGTCTATGGCTACACCTTC
.,TRBJ1-1,TRBV15,TRBD1,CATSFPGQGNTEAFF,TGTGCCACCAGCTTCCCGGGACAGGGCAACACTGAAGCTTTCTTT
.,TRBJ1-1,TRBV12-3/TRBV12-4,.,CASTSGLAEAFF,TGTGCCAGCACGTCAGGGCTGGCTGAAGCTTTCTTT